Listed here are 16 T cell receptor beta chains from one sample, sequenced in a study of multiple sclerosis patients with progressive multifocal leukoencephalopathy. Using immunoSEQ multiplex PCR, the repertoire was profiled, and TCRdb retains in-frame clones only, with some absent. The sample includes some 30,000 clones, roughly 89% seen only once; the top ten take 1.5%. The sample's time point: less than 7 months of natalizumab therapy. Sequencing used PBMCs, obtained from a patient treated with natalizumab. These receptors all come from a human donor with multiple sclerosis.

This chain connects TRBV18 to TRBJ2-4; no definite D call. The CDR3 is 15 amino acids. Germline V lookup: CDR1 KGHSH, CDR2 LQKENI. Trimming removed 2 bases from V and 1 base from J, with 9 bases in between. In DNA form, the CDR3 reads TGTGCCAGCTCACCATCCCCCGCGGCCAAAAACATTCAGTACTTC. Protein sequence: CASSPSPAAKNIQYF.

This clone was seen just once. This chain joins TRBV4-3 and TRBJ1-6; D might be TRBD1 (6 bases). Trimming stripped 0 bases from V and 6 bases from J, with 12 bases between. The germline V gene has CDR1 LGHNA and CDR2 YSLEER. The CDR3 runs 16 residues. The CDR3 region is CASSQDPAGANSPLHF. DNA for the CDR3: TGCGCCAGCAGCCAAGATCCGGCAGGGGCTAATTCACCCCTCCACTTT.

This clone was detected only once. The CDR3 nucleotides read TGTGCCAGCGCCGGGTCAGGGGCCAATCAGCCCCAGCATTTT. As protein: CASAGSGANQPQHF. J is TRBJ1-5 and V is TRBV28; tentative D call: TRBD1 (6 bases). Germline-derived CDR1 and CDR2 are MDHEN and SYDVKM. This CDR3 contains 14 residues. V gave up 8 bases and J gave up 3 bases, with 14 bases separating them.

This clone was seen only once. This chain links TRBV18 with TRBJ1-1; 7 nucleotides match TRBD1. There are 14 residues in the CDR3. Germline values: CDR1 KGHSH, CDR2 LQKENI. Trimming removed 6 bases from V and 4 bases from J; junction bases left unmatched: 8. CDR3 DNA sequence: TGTGCCAGCTCCCCCACAGGGGCGGGCACTGAAGCTTTCTTT. This encodes CASSPTGAGTEAFF.

This chain links TRBV5-5 with TRBJ2-3, with D unclear. CDR1 SGHKS and CDR2 YYEKEE come from the germline V gene (reference sequence). V shed 4 bases and J shed 5 bases, with 8 bases lying between them. The CDR3 sequence is 12 residues long. The CDR3 sequence is CASSQRVDTQYF. The CDR3 DNA follows: TGTGCCAGCAGCCAAAGGGTAGATACGCAGTATTTT. The whole variable domain, filled in from reference TRBV5-5 and TRBJ2-3, reads DAGVTQSPTHLIKTRGQQVTLRCSPISGHKSVSWYQQVLGQGPQFIFQYYEKEERGRGNFPDRFSARQFPNYSSELNVNALLLGDSALYLCASSQRVDTQYFGPGTRLTVL.

The chain combines TRBV10-1 with TRBJ2-7; 9 bases agree with TRBD1. The CDR3 totals 16 residues. Losses at the gene ends were 3 bases for V and 4 bases for J; bases not matched to a gene: 10. Germline V gene data show CDR1 as WNHNN and CDR2 as SYGVQD (reference sequence). The CDR3 is CASSDSTGTGTYEQYF. CDR3 coding DNA: TGCGCCAGCAGTGATTCTACCGGGACAGGGACATACGAGCAGTACTTC.

This clone came up a few times. This chain uses TRBV6-1 with TRBJ2-1, with D possibly TRBD2 on 6 matching bases. Trimming took off 1 base at V and 4 bases at J, with 8 bases between the two ends. Per germline, CDR1 MNHNS and CDR2 SASEGT. The CDR3 has 14 amino acids. The CDR3 DNA is TGTGCCAGCAGTGAAGATCGGGGGTACAATGAGCAGTTCTTC. This codes for CASSEDRGYNEQFF.

The chain uses TRBV19 and TRBJ2-7; the D is unclear. The ends were cut back, 0 bases at V and 3 bases at J, with 18 bases in the middle. CDR1 is LNHDA and CDR2 is SQIVND in the germline V gene (reference sequence). The CDR3 totals 17 residues. CDR3 protein: CASSIDRGRSGIYEQYF. CDR3 coding DNA: TGTGCCAGTAGTATAGATCGAGGCCGAAGTGGGATCTACGAGCAGTACTTC.

The rearrangement uses TRBV6-1 and TRBJ2-7, with D tentatively TRBD1 (6 bases). Trimming cost V 4 bases and J 0 bases, with 16 bases left between them. This CDR3 contains 16 residues. The germline gives CDR1 MNHNS, CDR2 SASEGT. CDR3 coding DNA: TGTGCCAGCAGTGCAACCGGGACACATATCTCCTACGAGCAGTACTTC. Residues: CASSATGTHISYEQYF.

The chain uses TRBV5-4 and TRBJ2-4; D could derive from TRBD1 or TRBD2 (5 bases each). The CDR3 is made up of 16 amino acids. Trimming cost V 3 bases and J 6 bases, with 19 bases left between them. Per germline, CDR1 SGHNT and CDR2 YYREEE (reference sequence). Here the CDR3 reads CASSSQAGGSGNIQYF. The CDR3 DNA is TGTGCCAGCAGCTCCCAGGCTGGGGGTTCGGGAAACATTCAGTACTTC.

This clone was counted once. This sequence joins TRBV7-2 and TRBJ2-1, with D possibly matching TRBD1 (6 bases). V lost 6 bases and J 0 bases, leaving 12 bases between the germline ends. This CDR3 has 15 residues. Germline loops: CDR1 SGHTA, CDR2 FQGNSA. CDR3 sequence reads: CASRQGLNSYNEQFF. As DNA, the CDR3 is TGTGCCAGCAGGCAGGGGTTAAACTCCTACAATGAGCAGTTCTTC.

The rearrangement joins TRBV7-2 to TRBJ1-1; maybe TRBD1 (6 bases). Germline V lookup: CDR1 SGHTA, CDR2 FQGNSA. The CDR3 is made up of 15 amino acids. Trimming stripped 2 bases from V and 5 bases from J, with 15 bases between. CDR3 nucleotides: TGTGCCAGCAGCTTACTCAGGGGCGGGGGGACTGAAGCTTTCTTT. Translating it yields CASSLLRGGGTEAFF.

The rearrangement links TRBV5-1 to TRBJ2-3; D possibly corresponds to TRBD1 (7 bases). V shed 7 bases and J shed 2 bases, with 20 bases lying between them. This CDR3 is 16 amino acids long. CDR1 and CDR2 from the germline V gene are SGHRS and YFSETQ. The CDR3, as DNA: TGCGCCAGCTCGGGGGACAGTTCTGCCCTCACAGATACGCAGTATTTT. Its protein product is CASSGDSSALTDTQYF.

V and J are TRBV5-6 and TRBJ2-7, with 7 positions matching TRBD2. Germline V gene lookup returns CDR1 SGHDT and CDR2 YYEEEE. This CDR3 region has 14 residues. V shed 3 bases and J 6 bases; nucleotides not matched to a gene: 9. As DNA, the CDR3 is TGTGCCAGCAGCTGGGGGGGAGGCCCCCGCGAGCAGTACTTC. This sequence encodes CASSWGGGPREQYF.

A few counts support this clone. This chain connects TRBV21-1 to TRBJ1-2. TRBV21-1 is a pseudogene locus. This CDR3 spans 16 amino acids. The CDR3 here is CASSKSNVWDPDGYTF. DNA for the CDR3: TGTGCCAGCAGCAAAAGTAATGTTTGGGATCCAGATGGCTACACCTTC.

CDR3 amino acids: CASSQRAETYEQYF. The CDR3 DNA is TGTGCCAGCAGCCAACGTGCAGAGACCTACGAGCAGTACTTC. This chain joins TRBV16 and TRBJ2-7; D remains unclear. Per germline, CDR1 KGHSY and CDR2 FQNENV. This CDR3 is 14 amino acids long. The V end was cut by 2 bases, the J end by 2 bases, with 10 bases between.